Below, 22 T cell receptor beta chains from the same sample are listed, as sequenced in a study of cytomegalovirus exposure and HLA in healthy donors. PCR amplification relied on 60 Vbeta primers (plus 13 Jbeta primers). TCRdb's table, derived via immunoSEQ multiplex PCR, lists solely in-frame clones and lacks some. The data contain about 140,000 clones, approximately 82% of them singletons. Input material: PBMCs. The receptor source for this set is a man between 18 and 29 years old in good health and CMV-seropositive.

J is TRBJ2-7 and V is TRBV5-1, with TRBD2 identical over 13 bases. CDR3 length: 16 amino acids. Trimming at V came to 0 bases and at J to 0 bases, leaving 0 bases not matched to a gene. Germline lookup yields CDR1 SGHRS and CDR2 YFSETQ. The CDR3 bases are TGCGCCAGCAGCTTGGGGACTAGCGGGAGCTCCTACGAGCAGTACTTC. Amino acid sequence: CASSLGTSGSSYEQYF.

V gene TRBV29-1 combines with J gene TRBJ2-1; D gene ambiguous. CDR1 is SQVTM, CDR2 ANQGSEA, per germline. Trimming left V 2 bases short and J 0 bases short, with 8 bases between. The CDR3 runs 14 residues. The CDR3, as DNA: TGCAGCGTTGAAAAGCTTCTCTCCTACAATGAGCAGTTCTTC. The encoded protein is CSVEKLLSYNEQFF.

The chain employs TRBV27 and TRBJ2-5, with 7 positions matching TRBD1. CDR1 and CDR2 from the germline V gene are MNHEY and SMNVEV (reference sequence). There are 14 residues in the CDR3. Unmatched junction bases numbered 7, after V lost 5 bases and J lost 4 bases. DNA for the CDR3: TGTGCCAGCAGTCCCGGGGACAGCAGAGAGACCCAGTACTTC. Translating it yields CASSPGDSRETQYF.

This clone turned up a few times. The gene calls are TRBV15 and TRBJ1-2; TRBD1 matches 7 bases. Germline CDR1 and CDR2: LNHNV and YYDKDF (reference sequence). CDR3 length equals 15 residues. The trim removed 1 base at V and 2 bases at J, leaving 4 bases unmatched. The CDR3 here is CATSRGGGQNYGYTF. As DNA, the CDR3 is TGTGCCACCAGCAGAGGAGGGGGCCAAAACTATGGCTACACCTTC.

The chain links TRBV5-4 to TRBJ2-7, with D perhaps TRBD2 (6 bases). Per the germline V gene, CDR1 is SGHNT and CDR2 is YYREEE (reference sequence). Trimming pared 0 bases from V and 2 bases from J, leaving 9 bases between. The CDR3 runs to 14 residues. CDR3 in amino acids: CASSLGLETYEQYF. The CDR3, as DNA: TGTGCCAGCAGCTTGGGACTAGAGACCTACGAGCAGTACTTC.

The chain combines TRBV5-1 with TRBJ1-1; 7 bases are shared with TRBD1. After removal of 3 bases from V and 3 bases from J, the junction contained 2 bases not matched to a gene. This CDR3 is 13 amino acids long. Germline V gives CDR1 SGHRS, CDR2 YFSETQ. The CDR3 loop is CASSWGTDTEAFF. CDR3 DNA sequence: TGCGCCAGCAGCTGGGGGACAGACACTGAAGCTTTCTTT.

The CDR3 loop is CASRSQTGRNEQFF. The CDR3 bases are TGTGCCAGCAGAAGCCAAACGGGAAGAAATGAGCAGTTCTTC. The J gene is TRBJ2-1, the V gene TRBV28, with D maybe TRBD2 (5 bases). CDR3 length equals 14 residues. CDR1 MDHEN and CDR2 SYDVKM come from the germline V gene. V lost 6 bases and J 7 bases, leaving 16 bases between the germline ends. Full variable domain (missing parts from reference TRBV28 and TRBJ2-1): DVKVTQSSRYLVKRTGEKVFLECVQDMDHENMFWYRQDPGLGLRLIYFSYDVKMKEKGDIPEGYSVSREKKERFSLILESASTNQTSMYLCASRSQTGRNEQFFGPGTRLTVL.

Comment on this clone: The junction departs from the called germline gene at one end, perhaps through a read error. V usage is TRBV29-1 and J usage is TRBJ2-5, with TRBD2 as a possible D gene (6 bases). The germline V gene has CDR1 SQVTM and CDR2 ANQGSEA. This CDR3 has 13 residues. The CDR3 DNA follows: TGCGGCGTTGACCGACTAGGGCGGGAGACCCAGTACTTC. It translates to CGVDRLGRETQYF.

V usage is TRBV6-1 and J usage is TRBJ2-5; perhaps TRBD2 as D (6 bases). With 7 bases removed from V and 1 base from J, the gap between germline ends came to 13 bases. The germline V gene encodes CDR1 MNHNS and CDR2 SASEGT. This CDR3 is 14 amino acids long. CDR3 DNA sequence: TGTGCCAGCAACCCGGGCGGGGCCCAAGAGACCCAGTACTTC. Protein: CASNPGGAQETQYF.

This rearrangement joins TRBV7-9 to TRBJ2-1, with TRBD1 matching over 9 bases. V gave up 8 bases and J gave up 8 bases; unmatched junction bases: 16. The length of the CDR3 is 16 residues. Germline CDR1 SEHNR, CDR2 FQNEAQ (reference sequence). The CDR3 reads CASAPYRDREVYEQFF. CDR3 DNA: TGTGCCAGCGCCCCCTACCGGGACAGGGAAGTGTATGAGCAGTTCTTC.

The gene calls are TRBV30 and TRBJ1-2, with a tentative D call TRBD1 (5 bases). Germline V CDR1 and CDR2: GTSNPN, SVGIG (reference sequence). Trimming cost V 2 bases and J 4 bases, with 8 bases left between them. The CDR3 runs 12 residues. As DNA, the CDR3 is TGTGCCTGGAGTAGGGACTCCTATGGCTACACCTTC. Translated: CAWSRDSYGYTF. Looking up the rest from reference TRBV30 and TRBJ1-2 gives the full variable domain: SQTIHQWPATLVQPVGSPLSLECTVEGTSNPNLYWYRQAAGRGLQLLFYSVGIGQISSEVPQNLSASRPQDRQFILSSKKLLLSDSGFYLCAWSRDSYGYTFGSGTRLTVV.

The V call is TRBV4-1, the J call TRBJ2-5, with D maybe TRBD2 (6 bases). V was pared by 5 bases and J by 0 bases, with 10 bases between. Germline CDR1 MGHRA, CDR2 YSYEKL. The CDR3 is made up of 14 amino acids. The CDR3 coding sequence is TGCGCCAGCAGCGGGGGGAACCACCAAGAGACCCAGTACTTC. Protein: CASSGGNHQETQYF.

The V gene is TRBV5-6, the J gene TRBJ1-2, with 10 bases that match TRBD1. J was trimmed by 8 bases and V by 0 bases; bases with no gene match: 13. CDR3 size: 17 residues. Germline loops: CDR1 SGHDT, CDR2 YYEEEE. CDR3: CASSLDRGQGRSGGYTF. The CDR3, as DNA: TGTGCCAGCAGCTTGGATAGGGGACAGGGGCGAAGTGGAGGCTACACCTTC.

V and J are TRBV7-8 and TRBJ1-6, with D tentatively TRBD1 (6 bases). This CDR3 contains 14 residues. The germline CDR1 and CDR2 sequences are SGHVS and FQNEAQ. Trimming stripped 5 bases from V and 7 bases from J, with 12 bases between. The CDR3 is CASSRGQPNSPLHF. The DNA of the CDR3 is TGTGCCAGCAGCCGCGGACAGCCAAATTCACCCCTCCACTTT.

The chain links TRBV5-4 to TRBJ2-3, with a tentative D call TRBD2 (6 bases). The CDR3 sequence is 11 residues long. Germline V gives CDR1 SGHNT, CDR2 YYREEE (reference sequence). The CDR3 here is CAGGSADTQYF. For the CDR3, the DNA is TGTGCTGGGGGGAGCGCAGATACGCAGTATTTT.

The V gene is TRBV7-8, the J gene TRBJ2-7; a weak D match, TRBD1 (5 bases). V was clipped by 4 bases and J by 7 bases, with 11 bases between them. The germline V gene encodes CDR1 SGHVS and CDR2 FQNEAQ. The CDR3 extends over 12 amino acids. The CDR3 coding sequence is TGTGCCAGCAGCTCCGACAGTGGAGAGCAGTACTTC. Residues: CASSSDSGEQYF.

The chain couples TRBV7-3 to TRBJ1-2; TRBD1 is a possible D gene (5 bases). CDR3 size: 13 residues. Between the trimmed V and J ends, which lost 1 base and 8 bases, there was a span of 11 bases. CDR1 is SGHTA, CDR2 FQGTGA, per germline. The CDR3 here is CASSLIRAPGYTF. The CDR3 DNA is TGTGCCAGCAGCTTAATCAGGGCACCCGGCTACACCTTC.

The chain carries TRBV4-2 and TRBJ1-6, with 8 bases lining up with TRBD1. The ends lost 0 bases at V and 10 bases at J; junction bases unmatched: 5. Germline values: CDR1 LGHNA, CDR2 YNFKEQ. There are 15 residues in the CDR3. CDR3 bases: TGTGCCAGCAGCCAAGACAGGGACAGGAGGTCACCCCTCCACTTT. Its protein product is CASSQDRDRRSPLHF.

The chain is built from TRBV6-5 and TRBJ2-1; 9 bases line up with TRBD2. V dropped 3 bases and J dropped 7; count of bases not matched to a gene: 7. The CDR3 is made up of 15 amino acids. CDR1 and CDR2 (germline): MNHEY, SVGAGI. CDR3: CASSYPLAGSNEQFF. The CDR3 coding sequence is TGTGCCAGCAGTTATCCCCTAGCGGGATCGAATGAGCAGTTCTTC.

This chain uses TRBV5-1 with TRBJ2-2, with D maybe TRBD1 (6 bases). The germline V gene has CDR1 SGHRS and CDR2 YFSETQ. The CDR3 runs to 16 residues. Trimming removed 0 bases from V and 4 bases from J, with 13 bases in between. CDR3 sequence reads: CASSLAPRGSTGELFF. In nucleotides, the CDR3 is TGCGCCAGCAGCTTGGCCCCGAGGGGGAGCACCGGGGAGCTGTTTTTT.

V is TRBV5-1 and J is TRBJ2-1, with 16 bases identical to TRBD2. CDR1 is SGHRS and CDR2 is YFSETQ in the germline V gene. V shed 4 bases and J 14 bases; nucleotides not matched to a gene: 12. This CDR3 comprises 16 residues. In DNA form, the CDR3 reads TGCGCCAGCAGCACAGACGGGACTAGCGGGAGGGCCGGGGAGTTCTTC. This codes for CASSTDGTSGRAGEFF.

J is TRBJ1-4 and V is TRBV28; D may be TRBD1 (6 bases). CDR3 length: 15 residues. Germline-derived CDR1 and CDR2 are MDHEN and SYDVKM. V dropped 6 bases and J dropped 4 bases, with 15 bases sitting between them. Here the CDR3 DNA reads TGTGCCAGCAGAGAACAGGGTTTATTTAATGAAAAACTGTTTTTT. Protein sequence: CASREQGLFNEKLFF.